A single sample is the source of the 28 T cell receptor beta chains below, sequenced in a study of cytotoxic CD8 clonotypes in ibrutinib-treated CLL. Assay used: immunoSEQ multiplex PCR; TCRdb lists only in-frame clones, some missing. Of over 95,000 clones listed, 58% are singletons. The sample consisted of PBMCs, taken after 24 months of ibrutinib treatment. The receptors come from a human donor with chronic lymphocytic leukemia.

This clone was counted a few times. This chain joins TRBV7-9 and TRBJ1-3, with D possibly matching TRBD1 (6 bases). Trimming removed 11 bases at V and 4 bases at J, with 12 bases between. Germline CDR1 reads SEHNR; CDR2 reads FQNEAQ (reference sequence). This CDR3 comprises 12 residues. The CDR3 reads CAAGVSGNTIYF. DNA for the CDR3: TGTGCCGCAGGGGTATCCGGAAACACCATATATTTT.

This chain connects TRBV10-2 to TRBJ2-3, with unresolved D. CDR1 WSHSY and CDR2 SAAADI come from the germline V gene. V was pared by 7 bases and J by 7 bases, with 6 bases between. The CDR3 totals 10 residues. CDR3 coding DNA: TGCGCCAGCAAGGGAAATACGCAGTATTTT. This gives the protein CASKGNTQYF.

The DNA of the CDR3 is TGTGCCAGCAGTAATGGACAGGGGGCTTCTGAAGCTTTCTTT. This gives the protein CASSNGQGASEAFF. The chain links TRBV27 to TRBJ1-1, with TRBD1 matching 11 bases. Germline assignment: CDR1 MNHEY and CDR2 SMNVEV (reference sequence). The CDR3 runs to 14 residues. After removal of 5 bases from V and 6 bases from J, the junction contained 5 bases not matched to a gene.

The DNA of the CDR3 is TGTGCCAGCAGCTCTTCAGCGGGGCCAGGCGAGCAGTACTTC. Residues: CASSSSAGPGEQYF. The chain recombines TRBV9 with TRBJ2-7, with TRBD2 matching 7 bases. Germline trimming cut 4 bases from V and 6 bases from J; bases unmatched to any gene: 10. From germline, CDR1 is SGDLS and CDR2 YYNGEE. The length of the CDR3 is 14 residues.

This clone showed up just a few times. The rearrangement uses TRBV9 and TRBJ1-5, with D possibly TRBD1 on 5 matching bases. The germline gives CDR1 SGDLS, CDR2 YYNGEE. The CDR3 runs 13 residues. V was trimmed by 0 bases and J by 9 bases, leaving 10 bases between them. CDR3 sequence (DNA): TGTGCCAGCAGCGTAGCCCCTCAGGGGCCCCAGCATTTT. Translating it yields CASSVAPQGPQHF.

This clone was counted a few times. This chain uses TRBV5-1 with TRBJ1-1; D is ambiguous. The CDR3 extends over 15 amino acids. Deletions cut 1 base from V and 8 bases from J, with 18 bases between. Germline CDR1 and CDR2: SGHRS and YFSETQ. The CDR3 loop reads CASSLSGSVGMEAFF. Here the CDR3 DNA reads TGCGCCAGCAGCTTGTCTGGCTCCGTGGGAATGGAAGCTTTCTTT.

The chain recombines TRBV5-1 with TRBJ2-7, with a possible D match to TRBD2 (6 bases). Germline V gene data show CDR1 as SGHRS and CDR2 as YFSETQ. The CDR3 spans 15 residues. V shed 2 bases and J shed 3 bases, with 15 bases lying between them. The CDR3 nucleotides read TGCGCCAGCAGCTTACCGTCGGGGGAATTCTACGAGCAGTACTTC. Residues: CASSLPSGEFYEQYF.

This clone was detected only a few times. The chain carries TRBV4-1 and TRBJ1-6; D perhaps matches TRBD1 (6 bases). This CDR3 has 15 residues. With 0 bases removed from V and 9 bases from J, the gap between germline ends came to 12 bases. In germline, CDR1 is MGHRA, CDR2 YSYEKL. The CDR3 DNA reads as TGCGCCAGCAGCCAAGAACAGGGAGGGACTTCACCCCTCCACTTT. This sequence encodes CASSQEQGGTSPLHF.

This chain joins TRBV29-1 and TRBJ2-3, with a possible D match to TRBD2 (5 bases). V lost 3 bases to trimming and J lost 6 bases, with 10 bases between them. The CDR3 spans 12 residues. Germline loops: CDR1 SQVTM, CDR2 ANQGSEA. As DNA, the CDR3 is TGCAGCGTTGAGGGGAGTGAGGATACGCAGTATTTT. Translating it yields CSVEGSEDTQYF.

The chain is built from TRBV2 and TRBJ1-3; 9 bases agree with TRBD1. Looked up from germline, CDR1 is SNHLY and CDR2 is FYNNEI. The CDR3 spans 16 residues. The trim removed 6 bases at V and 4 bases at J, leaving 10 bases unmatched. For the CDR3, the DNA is TGTGCCAGCAGAGGTCCCGGGACAGGGTTCGGAAACACCATATATTTT. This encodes CASRGPGTGFGNTIYF.

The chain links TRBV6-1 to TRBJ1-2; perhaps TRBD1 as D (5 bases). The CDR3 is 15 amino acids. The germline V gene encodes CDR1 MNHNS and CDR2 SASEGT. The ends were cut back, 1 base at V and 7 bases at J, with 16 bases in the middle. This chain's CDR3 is CASSEGGLGRSGYTF. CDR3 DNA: TGTGCCAGCAGTGAAGGGGGCCTCGGTCGAAGTGGCTACACCTTC.

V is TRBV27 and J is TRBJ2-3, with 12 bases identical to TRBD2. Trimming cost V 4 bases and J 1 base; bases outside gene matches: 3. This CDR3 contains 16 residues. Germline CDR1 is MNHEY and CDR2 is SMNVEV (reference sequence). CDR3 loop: CASSSRLAGGTDTQYF. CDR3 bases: TGTGCCAGCAGTTCAAGACTAGCGGGGGGCACAGATACGCAGTATTTT.

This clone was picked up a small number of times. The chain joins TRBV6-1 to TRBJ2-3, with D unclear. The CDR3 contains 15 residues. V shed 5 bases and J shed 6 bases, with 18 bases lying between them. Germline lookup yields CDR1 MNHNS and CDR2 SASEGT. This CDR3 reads CASSLPPLESDTQYF. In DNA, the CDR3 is TGTGCCAGCAGTCTCCCCCCCCTAGAGTCGGATACGCAGTATTTT.

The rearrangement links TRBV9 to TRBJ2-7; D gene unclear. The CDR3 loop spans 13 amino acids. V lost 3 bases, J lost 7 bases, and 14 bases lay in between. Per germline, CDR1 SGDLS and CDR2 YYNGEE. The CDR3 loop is CASSGGTVLEQYF. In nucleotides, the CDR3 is TGTGCCAGCAGCGGGGGAACAGTTCTTGAGCAGTACTTC.

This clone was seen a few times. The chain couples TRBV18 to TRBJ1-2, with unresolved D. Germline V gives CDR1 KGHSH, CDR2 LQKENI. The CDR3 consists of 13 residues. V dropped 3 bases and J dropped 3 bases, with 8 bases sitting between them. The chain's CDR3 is CASSPSRDYGYTF. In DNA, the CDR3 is TGTGCCAGCTCACCGTCACGGGACTATGGCTACACCTTC. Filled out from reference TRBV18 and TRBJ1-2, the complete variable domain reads NAGVMQNPRHLVRRRGQEARLRCSPMKGHSHVYWYRQLPEEGLKFMVYLQKENIIDESGMPKERFSAEFPKEGPSILRIQQVVRGDSAAYFCASSPSRDYGYTFGSGTRLTVV.

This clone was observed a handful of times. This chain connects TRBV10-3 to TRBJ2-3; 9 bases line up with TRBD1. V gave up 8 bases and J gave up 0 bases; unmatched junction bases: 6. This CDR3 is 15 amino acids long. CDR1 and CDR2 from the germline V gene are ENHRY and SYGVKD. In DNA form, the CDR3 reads TGTGCCATCGGGGGGACAGGGTATAGCACAGATACGCAGTATTTT. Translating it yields CAIGGTGYSTDTQYF.

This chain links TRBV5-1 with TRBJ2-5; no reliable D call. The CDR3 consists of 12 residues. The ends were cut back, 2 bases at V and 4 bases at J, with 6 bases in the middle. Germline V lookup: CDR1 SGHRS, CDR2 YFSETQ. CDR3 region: CASSFWAETQYF. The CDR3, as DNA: TGCGCCAGCAGCTTTTGGGCAGAGACCCAGTACTTC.

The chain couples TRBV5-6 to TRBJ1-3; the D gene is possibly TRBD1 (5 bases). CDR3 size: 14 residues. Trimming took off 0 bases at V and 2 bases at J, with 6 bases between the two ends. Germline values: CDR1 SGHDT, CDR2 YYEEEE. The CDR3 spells CASSLAGTGNTIYF. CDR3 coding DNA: TGTGCCAGCAGCTTGGCAGGGACTGGAAACACCATATATTTT. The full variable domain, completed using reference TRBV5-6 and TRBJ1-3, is DAGVTQSPTHLIKTRGQQVTLRCSPKSGHDTVSWYQQALGQGPQFIFQYYEEEERQRGNFPDRFSGHQFPNYSSELNVNALLLGDSALYLCASSLAGTGNTIYFGEGSWLTVV.

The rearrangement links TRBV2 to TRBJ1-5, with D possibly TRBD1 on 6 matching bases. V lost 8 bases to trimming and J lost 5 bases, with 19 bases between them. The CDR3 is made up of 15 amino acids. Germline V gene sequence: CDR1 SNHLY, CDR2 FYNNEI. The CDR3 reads CASFPTRGDHQPQHF. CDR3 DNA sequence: TGTGCCAGCTTTCCGACGAGGGGGGACCATCAGCCCCAGCATTTT.

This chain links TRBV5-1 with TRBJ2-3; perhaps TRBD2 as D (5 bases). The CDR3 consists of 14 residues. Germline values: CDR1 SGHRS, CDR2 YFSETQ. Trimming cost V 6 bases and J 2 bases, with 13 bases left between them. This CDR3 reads CASNPAGTTDTQYF. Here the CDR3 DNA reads TGCGCCAGCAACCCGGCGGGTACCACAGATACGCAGTATTTT.

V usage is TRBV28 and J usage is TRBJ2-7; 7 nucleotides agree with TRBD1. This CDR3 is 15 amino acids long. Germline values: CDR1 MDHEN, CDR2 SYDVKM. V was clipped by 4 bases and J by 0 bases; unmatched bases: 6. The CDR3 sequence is CASSSDRVPSYEQYF. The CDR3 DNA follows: TGTGCCAGCAGTTCCGACAGGGTTCCCTCCTACGAGCAGTACTTC.

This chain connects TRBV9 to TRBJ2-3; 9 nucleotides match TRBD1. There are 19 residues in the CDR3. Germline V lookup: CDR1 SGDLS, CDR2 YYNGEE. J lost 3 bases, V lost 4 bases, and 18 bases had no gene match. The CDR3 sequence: CASSFRDREWRTRTDTQYF. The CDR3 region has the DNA TGTGCCAGCAGCTTCAGGGACAGGGAGTGGCGAACTAGGACAGATACGCAGTATTTT. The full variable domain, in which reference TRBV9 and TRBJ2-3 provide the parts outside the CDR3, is DSGVTQTPKHLITATGQRVTLRCSPRSGDLSVYWYQQSLDQGLQFLIQYYNGEERAKGNILERFSAQQFPDLHSELNLSSLELGDSALYFCASSFRDREWRTRTDTQYFGPGTRLTVL.

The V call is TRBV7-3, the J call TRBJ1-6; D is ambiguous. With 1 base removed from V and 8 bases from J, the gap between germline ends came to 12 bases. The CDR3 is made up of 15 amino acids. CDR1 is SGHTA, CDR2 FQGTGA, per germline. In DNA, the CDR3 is TGTGCCAGCAGCTTAAGGCCAGGCTTAGATTCACCCCTCCACTTT. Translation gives CASSLRPGLDSPLHF.

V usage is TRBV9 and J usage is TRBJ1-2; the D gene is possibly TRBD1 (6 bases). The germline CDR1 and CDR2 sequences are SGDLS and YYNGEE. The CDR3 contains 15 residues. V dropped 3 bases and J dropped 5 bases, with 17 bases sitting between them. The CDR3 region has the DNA TGTGCCAGCAGCGGAAATTCTGAGGGGGATTATGGCTACACCTTC. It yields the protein CASSGNSEGDYGYTF.

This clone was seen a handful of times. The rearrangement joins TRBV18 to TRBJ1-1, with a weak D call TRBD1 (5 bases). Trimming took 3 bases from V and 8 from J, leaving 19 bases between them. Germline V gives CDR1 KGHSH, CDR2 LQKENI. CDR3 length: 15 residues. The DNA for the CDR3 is TGTGCCAGCTCACCGCCCGGGGGGACGGACTCAGAAGCTTTCTTT. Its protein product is CASSPPGGTDSEAFF.

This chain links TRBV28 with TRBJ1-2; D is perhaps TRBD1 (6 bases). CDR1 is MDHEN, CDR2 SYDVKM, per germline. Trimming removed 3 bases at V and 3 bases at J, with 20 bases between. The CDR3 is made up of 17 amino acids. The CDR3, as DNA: TGTGCCAGCAGTTTCCCTATCGCCAGGGGTCGGGACTATGGCTACACCTTC. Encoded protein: CASSFPIARGRDYGYTF.

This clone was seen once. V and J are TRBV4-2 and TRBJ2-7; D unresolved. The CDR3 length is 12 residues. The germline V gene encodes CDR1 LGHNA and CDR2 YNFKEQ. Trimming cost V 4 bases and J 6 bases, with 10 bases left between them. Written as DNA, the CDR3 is TGTGCCAGCAGCCCCGAAAGACGCGAGCAGTACTTC. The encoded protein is CASSPERREQYF.

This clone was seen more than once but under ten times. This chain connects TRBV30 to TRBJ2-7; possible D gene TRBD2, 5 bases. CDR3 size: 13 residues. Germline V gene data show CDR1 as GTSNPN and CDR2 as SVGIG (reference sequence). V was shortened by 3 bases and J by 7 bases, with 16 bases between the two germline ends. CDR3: CAWRTTPLQEQYF. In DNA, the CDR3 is TGTGCCTGGAGGACTACACCTCTCCAAGAGCAGTACTTC.